The following is a TCR beta chain sequence with its context. V was pared by 1 base and J by 2 bases, with 14 bases of the junction left unmatched. The germline CDR1 and CDR2 sequences are LGHNA and YSLEER. The CDR3 has 21 amino acids. The data stem from a study of shared T cell receptors in the human thymus. TCRdb's table, derived via immunoSEQ multiplex PCR, lists solely in-frame clones and lacks some. The sample comprises 540,000 or so clones, about four fifths of which are singletons, and less than 0.015% rests with the top ten. This sample also appeared in a second study, on human thymus T cells. That investigation notes: Corrective heart surgery yielded resections, and these provided the thymus tissue.

The clonotype was recovered from a boy under three years old with a congenital heart defect. Sequencing input: thymocytes. This rearrangement joins TRBV4-3 to TRBJ2-7, with TRBD2 matching 16 bases. CDR3 sequence reads: CASSQGAWGGGLAGGPYEQYF. CDR3 nucleotides: TGCGCCAGCAGCCAAGGTGCCTGGGGCGGGGGACTAGCGGGAGGGCCCTACGAGCAGTACTTC.